This T cell receptor beta chain was captured by sequencing in a study of blood T cell repertoires in COVID-19. Study context: Some COVID-19 samples were acute and others convalescent; all came from the United States, Italy and Spain. PBMCs, B-cell-depleted T cells, or T cells provided the cDNA or gDNA that made up the material.

In the study's own analysis: For nucleated cells, counts were estimated from reference gene primer amplification. Assay used: immunoSEQ multiplex PCR; TCRdb lists only in-frame clones, some missing. For V, J and clone size, that table is used; D and trimming come from the DNA. The sample holds approximately 74,000 clones; around four fifths are singletons and the top ten take over 2%. The germline V gene has CDR1 LGHDT and CDR2 YNNKEL (reference sequence). This CDR3 has 13 residues. Between the trimmed V and J ends, which lost 4 bases and 0 bases, there was a span of 6 bases. The sequenced sample was peripheral blood. This sequence originates from an elderly man with active or convalescent COVID-19. The chain uses TRBV3-1 (or the pseudogene TRBV3-2) and TRBJ1-2; no clear D gene. CDR3: CASSPTTNYGYTF. CDR3 nucleotide sequence: TGTGCCAGCAGCCCGACAACTAACTATGGCTACACCTTC.